This T cell receptor (beta chain) was observed in a study of T cells in localized non-small cell lung cancer. Whole-study results and caveats: Exceeding tumor, uninvolved adjacent lung had the highest T cell clonality.

With regard to this clone: Its antigen remains unidentified.

Method: immunoSEQ multiplex PCR; TCRdb's copy keeps in-frame clones and lacks some. This table holds 130,000 or so clones, around 90% found once. The origin of this receptor is a female donor older than 55 with stage I lung adenocarcinoma. This specimen consisted of peripheral blood, obtained before any cancer treatment.

Here the CDR3 reads CASSLFGAGAGFEQFF. In nucleotides, the CDR3 is TGTGCCAGCAGCTTATTTGGAGCGGGAGCGGGGTTTGAGCAGTTCTTC. V and J are TRBV7-6 and TRBJ2-1; the match to TRBD2 covers 8 bases. CDR1 SGHVS and CDR2 FNYEAQ come from the germline V gene. The CDR3 sequence is 16 residues long. The junction had 12 bases not matched to a gene; V was cut back by 2 bases and J by 9 bases.